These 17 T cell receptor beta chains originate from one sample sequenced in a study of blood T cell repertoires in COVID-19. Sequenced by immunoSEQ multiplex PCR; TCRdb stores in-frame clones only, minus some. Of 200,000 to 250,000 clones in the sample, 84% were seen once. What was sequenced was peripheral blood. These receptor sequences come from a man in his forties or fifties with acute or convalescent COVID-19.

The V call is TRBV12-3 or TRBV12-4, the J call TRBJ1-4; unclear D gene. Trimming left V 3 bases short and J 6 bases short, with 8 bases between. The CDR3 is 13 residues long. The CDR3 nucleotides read TGTGCCAGCAGTTTTGGGCCCGATGAAAAACTGTTTTTT. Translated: CASSFGPDEKLFF.

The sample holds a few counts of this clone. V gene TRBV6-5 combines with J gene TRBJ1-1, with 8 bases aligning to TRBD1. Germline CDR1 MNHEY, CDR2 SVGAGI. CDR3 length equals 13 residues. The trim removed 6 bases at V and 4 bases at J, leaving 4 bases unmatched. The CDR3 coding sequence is TGTGCCAGCAGCAGGACAGGGCCCACTGAAGCTTTCTTT. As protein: CASSRTGPTEAFF.

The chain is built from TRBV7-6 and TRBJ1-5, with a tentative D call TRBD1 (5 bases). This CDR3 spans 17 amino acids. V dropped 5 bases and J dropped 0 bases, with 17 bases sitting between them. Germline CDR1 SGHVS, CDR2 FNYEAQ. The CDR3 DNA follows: TGTGCCAGCAGCCCCAGCATTGGGGCCTATAGCAATCAGCCCCAGCATTTT. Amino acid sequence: CASSPSIGAYSNQPQHF.

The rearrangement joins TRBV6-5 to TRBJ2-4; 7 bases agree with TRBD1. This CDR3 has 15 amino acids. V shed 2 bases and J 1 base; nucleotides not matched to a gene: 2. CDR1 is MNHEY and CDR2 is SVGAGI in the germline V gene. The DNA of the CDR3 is TGTGCCAGCAGTTACAGGGGGCAGGCCAAAAACATTCAGTACTTC. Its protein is CASSYRGQAKNIQYF.

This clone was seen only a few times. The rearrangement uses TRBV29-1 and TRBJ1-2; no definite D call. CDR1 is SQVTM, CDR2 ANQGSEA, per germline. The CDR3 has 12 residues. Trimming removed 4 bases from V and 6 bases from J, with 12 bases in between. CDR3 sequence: CSVGIRKDGYTF. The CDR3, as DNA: TGCAGCGTTGGCATCAGGAAGGATGGCTACACCTTC.

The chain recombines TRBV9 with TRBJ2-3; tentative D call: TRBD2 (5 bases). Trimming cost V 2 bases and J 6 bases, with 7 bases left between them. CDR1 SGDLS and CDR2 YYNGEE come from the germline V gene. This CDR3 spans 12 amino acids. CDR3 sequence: CASSVPGDTQYF. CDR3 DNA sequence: TGTGCCAGCAGCGTGCCGGGGGATACGCAGTATTTT.

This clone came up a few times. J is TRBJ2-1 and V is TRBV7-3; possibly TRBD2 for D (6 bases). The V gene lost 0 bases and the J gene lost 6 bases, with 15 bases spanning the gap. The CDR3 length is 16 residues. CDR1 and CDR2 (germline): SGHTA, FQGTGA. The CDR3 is CASSLTPSGSLNEQFF. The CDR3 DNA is TGTGCCAGCAGCTTAACGCCCAGCGGGTCACTCAATGAGCAGTTCTTC.

The CDR3, as DNA: TGTGCCAGCAGCCTCGGCGGGTATGAAAAACTGTTTTTT. Translated: CASSLGGYEKLFF. This sequence joins TRBV6-5 and TRBJ1-4; D remains ambiguous. The CDR3 is made up of 13 amino acids. Per the germline V gene, CDR1 is MNHEY and CDR2 is SVGAGI. V was trimmed by 6 bases and J by 6 bases, leaving 11 bases between them.

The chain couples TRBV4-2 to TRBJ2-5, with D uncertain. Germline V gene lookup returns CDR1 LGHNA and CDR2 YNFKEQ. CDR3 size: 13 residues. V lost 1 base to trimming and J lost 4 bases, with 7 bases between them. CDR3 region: CASSQAKRETQYF. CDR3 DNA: TGTGCCAGCAGCCAAGCCAAGAGAGAGACCCAGTACTTC.

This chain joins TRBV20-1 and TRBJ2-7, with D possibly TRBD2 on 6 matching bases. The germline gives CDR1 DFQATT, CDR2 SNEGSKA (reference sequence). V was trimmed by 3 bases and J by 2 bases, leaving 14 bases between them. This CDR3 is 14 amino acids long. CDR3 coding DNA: TGCAGTGCTAGTAAGCAGCGGGCCACCTACGAGCAGTACTTC. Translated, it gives CSASKQRATYEQYF.

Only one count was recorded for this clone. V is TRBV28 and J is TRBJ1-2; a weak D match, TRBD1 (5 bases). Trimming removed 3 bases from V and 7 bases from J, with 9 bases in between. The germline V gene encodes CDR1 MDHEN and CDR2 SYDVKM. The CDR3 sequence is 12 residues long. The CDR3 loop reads CASSFQGTGYTF. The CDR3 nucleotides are TGTGCCAGCAGTTTCCAGGGAACTGGCTACACCTTC.

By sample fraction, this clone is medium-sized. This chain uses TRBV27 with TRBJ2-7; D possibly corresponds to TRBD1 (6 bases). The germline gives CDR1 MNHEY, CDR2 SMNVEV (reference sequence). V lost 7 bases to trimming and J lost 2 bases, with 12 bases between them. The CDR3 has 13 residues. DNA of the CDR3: TGTGCCAGCATTAGGGGGATACCCTACGAGCAGTACTTC. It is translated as CASIRGIPYEQYF.

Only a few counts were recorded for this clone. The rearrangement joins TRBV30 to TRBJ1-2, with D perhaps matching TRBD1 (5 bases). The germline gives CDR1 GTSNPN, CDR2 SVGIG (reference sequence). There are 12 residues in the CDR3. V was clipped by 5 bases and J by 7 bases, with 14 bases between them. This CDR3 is CAWAQGPRGYTF. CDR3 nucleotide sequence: TGTGCCTGGGCGCAGGGTCCTCGTGGCTACACCTTC.

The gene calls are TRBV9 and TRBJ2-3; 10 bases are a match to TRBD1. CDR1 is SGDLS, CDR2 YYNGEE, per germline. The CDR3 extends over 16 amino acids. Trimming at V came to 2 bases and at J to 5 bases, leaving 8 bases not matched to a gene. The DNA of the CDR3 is TGTGCCAGCAGCGTCTATCGACAGGGGGCTTTAGATACGCAGTATTTT. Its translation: CASSVYRQGALDTQYF.

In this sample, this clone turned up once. The CDR3 DNA sequence: TGCGCCAGCAGCCACCCGGGACAGCACTACGAGCAGTACTTC. As protein: CASSHPGQHYEQYF. This rearrangement joins TRBV5-1 to TRBJ2-7, with TRBD1 identical over 7 bases. Germline trimming cut 4 bases from V and 3 bases from J; bases unmatched to any gene: 7. CDR3 length equals 14 residues. Germline CDR1 and CDR2: SGHRS and YFSETQ.

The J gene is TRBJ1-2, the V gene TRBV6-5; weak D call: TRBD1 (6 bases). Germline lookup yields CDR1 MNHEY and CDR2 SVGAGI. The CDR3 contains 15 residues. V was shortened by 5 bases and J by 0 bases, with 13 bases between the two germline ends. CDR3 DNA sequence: TGTGCCAGCAGTACAACAGGGCGACCTAACTATGGCTACACCTTC. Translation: CASSTTGRPNYGYTF.

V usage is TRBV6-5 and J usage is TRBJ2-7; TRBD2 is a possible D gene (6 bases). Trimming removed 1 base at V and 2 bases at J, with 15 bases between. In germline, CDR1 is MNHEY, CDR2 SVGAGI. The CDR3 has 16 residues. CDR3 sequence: CASSYFGGLGTYEQYF. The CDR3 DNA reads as TGTGCCAGCAGTTACTTCGGGGGTCTGGGAACCTACGAGCAGTACTTC.